This entry lists 20 T cell receptor beta chains sequenced from one sample in a study of T cell clones after liver transplantation. Only in-frame clones appear in the TCRdb table, and some are missing; sequencing was by immunoSEQ multiplex PCR. The data contain 15,000 to 20,000 clones, approximately 80% of them singletons. The specimen comprised CD8+ T cells from blood, sampled roughly 50 months after liver transplant. The source is a human patient who received a liver transplant. The graft donor may account for some of the T cells.

In DNA form, the CDR3 reads TGTGCCAGCAGCCTAATAGCGGGGGGGCTGTACGAGCAGTACTTC. As protein: CASSLIAGGLYEQYF. V usage is TRBV7-2 and J usage is TRBJ2-7, with TRBD2 identical over 11 bases. J gave up 4 bases and V 5 bases, and 7 bases lay outside the gene matches. The CDR3 contains 15 residues. Germline assignment: CDR1 SGHTA and CDR2 FQGNSA.

This clone turned up a few times. V is TRBV7-6 and J is TRBJ2-1; 8 nucleotides agree with TRBD2. The CDR3 sequence is 19 residues long. Trimming removed 5 bases from V and 1 base from J; junction bases left unmatched: 16. Germline CDR1 SGHVS, CDR2 FNYEAQ. The CDR3 is CASSPSLGGGGRSYNEQFF. For the CDR3, the DNA is TGTGCCAGCAGCCCCAGCCTTGGGGGCGGGGGGCGTTCCTACAATGAGCAGTTCTTC.

CDR3 DNA sequence: TGTGCCAGCAGGCGACGCGCCGGGCAGAAAGAGACCCAGTACTTC. This translates into CASRRRAGQKETQYF. V gene TRBV28 combines with J gene TRBJ2-5; D not certain. V was cut by 6 bases and J by 3 bases, with 17 bases left in between. The CDR3 length is 15 residues. From germline, CDR1 is MDHEN and CDR2 SYDVKM.

This sequence joins TRBV5-6 and TRBJ2-1, with TRBD2 matching 7 bases. This CDR3 is 12 amino acids long. Germline lookup yields CDR1 SGHDT and CDR2 YYEEEE. V was pared by 2 bases and J by 10 bases, with 3 bases of the junction left unmatched. CDR3 protein: CASSFGGGEQFF. Here the CDR3 DNA reads TGTGCCAGCAGCTTCGGGGGAGGGGAGCAGTTCTTC.

This clone appeared a single time. V usage is TRBV6-1 and J usage is TRBJ2-7; 8 bases line up with TRBD1. This CDR3 contains 15 residues. With V trimmed by 4 bases and J by 3 bases, 8 bases remained unmatched. The V gene's germline CDR1 is MNHNS and CDR2 SASEGT. CDR3 region: CASSGAGQEFYEQYF. In DNA, the CDR3 is TGTGCCAGCAGTGGTGCGGGACAGGAGTTCTACGAGCAGTACTTC.

Comments on this clone: Mismatch with germline at one junction end may stem from a read error. The V call is TRBV7-3, the J call TRBJ2-2, with D uncertain. CDR1 is SGHTA and CDR2 is FQGTGA in the germline V gene. This CDR3 has 13 residues. The CDR3 loop is CASSLLGLGELFF. The CDR3 DNA is TGCGCCAGCAGCCTTCTAGGCCTCGGGGAGCTGTTTTTT.

The CDR3 nucleotides are TGTGCCAGCAGGCCCGCCGGGACTAGCGTGTACAATGAGCAGTTCTTC. Translated: CASRPAGTSVYNEQFF. The rearrangement uses TRBV11-2 and TRBJ2-1; 10 bases match TRBD2. This CDR3 is built from 16 residues. J lost 4 bases, V lost 6 bases, and 9 bases had no gene match. Germline CDR1 is SGHAT and CDR2 is FQNNGV. The full variable domain, completed using reference TRBV11-2 and TRBJ2-1, is EAGVAQSPRYKIIEKRQSVAFWCNPISGHATLYWYQQILGQGPKLLIQFQNNGVVDDSQLPKDRFSAERLKGVDSTLKIQPAKLEDSAVYLCASRPAGTSVYNEQFFGPGTRLTVL.

This clone was observed a few times. The chain couples TRBV21-1 to TRBJ2-7; TRBD2 reflects the table's D call only, with no check against the DNA. TRBV21-1 is an annotated pseudogene. This CDR3 has 15 amino acids. CDR3 sequence: CASSSREEGMAEQYF. The CDR3 nucleotides read TGTGCCAGCAGCTCGAGGGAAGAGGGAATGGCCGAGCAGTACTTC.

The genes are TRBV5-6 and TRBJ1-1; possibly TRBD1 for D (5 bases). Germline CDR1 and CDR2: SGHDT and YYEEEE. V was pared by 2 bases and J by 0 bases, with 8 bases between. This CDR3 region has 14 residues. The CDR3 spells CASSFGHMNTEAFF. The DNA of the CDR3 is TGTGCCAGCAGCTTCGGACACATGAACACTGAAGCTTTCTTT.

This chain uses TRBV7-9 with TRBJ2-5, with 12 bases lining up with TRBD2. CDR3 length equals 15 residues. V was pared by 5 bases and J by 6 bases, with 7 bases of the junction left unmatched. Germline V gene sequence: CDR1 SEHNR, CDR2 FQNEAQ (reference sequence). Here the CDR3 reads CASSAEGLAGQTQYF. For the CDR3, the DNA is TGTGCCAGCAGCGCAGAAGGACTAGCGGGGCAGACCCAGTACTTC.

The chain combines TRBV9 with TRBJ2-1, with D perhaps TRBD1 or TRBD2 (6 bases each). Trimming removed 0 bases from V and 4 bases from J, with 11 bases in between. Germline V lookup: CDR1 SGDLS, CDR2 YYNGEE. The CDR3 runs to 15 residues. CDR3 bases: TGTGCCAGCAGCGTAGACGGGGGCCTGTACAATGAGCAGTTCTTC. As protein: CASSVDGGLYNEQFF.

This sequence joins TRBV7-2 and TRBJ2-3; a possible D gene is TRBD2 (6 bases). The CDR3 spans 16 residues. Germline lookup yields CDR1 SGHTA and CDR2 FQGNSA. Trimming pared 6 bases from V and 1 base from J, leaving 17 bases between. DNA for the CDR3: TGTGCCAGCAGTCCTAAGGACGGGAGTGGCACAGATACGCAGTATTTT. This translates into CASSPKDGSGTDTQYF.

About this clone itself: One end of the junction varies from germline; a read error may be responsible. The chain recombines TRBV9 with TRBJ2-5, with unresolved D. The CDR3 runs 14 residues. From germline, CDR1 is SGDLS and CDR2 YYNGEE. The CDR3 DNA follows: TGTGCCAGCAGCGTAGATCAGCGACAAGAGGCCCAGTACTTC. It specifies CASSVDQRQEAQYF. Full variable domain (remainder filled in from reference TRBV9 and TRBJ2-5): DSGVTQTPKHLITATGQRVTLRCSPRSGDLSVYWYQQSLDQGLQFLIQYYNGEERAKGNILERFSAQQFPDLHSELNLSSLELGDSALYFCASSVDQRQEAQYFGPGTRLLVL.

This clone was counted once. The V call is TRBV9, the J call TRBJ2-3; D perhaps matches TRBD2 (6 bases). The CDR3 contains 14 residues. Germline V gene sequence: CDR1 SGDLS, CDR2 YYNGEE. Trimming removed 4 bases at V and 6 bases at J, with 15 bases between. CDR3: CASSLWTGDDTQYF. DNA of the CDR3: TGTGCCAGCAGCTTATGGACGGGAGATGATACGCAGTATTTT.

CDR3 region: CASSYGSPYEQYF. The CDR3 DNA is TGTGCCAGCAGTTACGGTAGCCCCTACGAGCAGTACTTC. The rearrangement links TRBV6-6 to TRBJ2-7; D uncertain. The V end lost 2 bases, the J end lost 2 bases, and 7 bases lay between the germline ends. Germline assignment: CDR1 MNHNY and CDR2 SVGAGI (reference sequence). The CDR3 covers 13 residues.

This chain joins TRBV7-3 and TRBJ2-1, with a weak D call TRBD1 (5 bases). The CDR3 covers 12 residues. Germline CDR1 SGHTA, CDR2 FQGTGA. Trimming stripped 5 bases from V and 7 bases from J, with 9 bases between. CDR3 nucleotide sequence: TGTGCCAGCAGCCTCCAGGGAAATGAGCAGTTCTTC. Protein: CASSLQGNEQFF.

The V gene is TRBV7-9, the J gene TRBJ1-4; TRBD1 aligns across 8 bases. CDR3 length: 16 residues. Trimming cost V 4 bases and J 6 bases; bases outside gene matches: 10. Germline assignment: CDR1 SEHNR and CDR2 FQNEAQ (reference sequence). In nucleotides, the CDR3 is TGTGCCAGCAGCTCAGCAAAAGGACAGGGAGATGAAAAACTGTTTTTT. It specifies CASSSAKGQGDEKLFF. The entire variable domain, with the rest obtained from reference TRBV7-9 and TRBJ1-4, is as follows: DTGVSQNPRHKITKRGQNVTFRCDPISEHNRLYWYRQTLGQGPEFLTYFQNEAQLEKSRLLSDRFSAERPKGSFSTLEIQRTEQGDSAMYLCASSSAKGQGDEKLFFGSGTQLSVL.

The chain recombines TRBV6-4 with TRBJ2-7; 8 bases map to TRBD2. Germline assignment: CDR1 MRHNA and CDR2 SNTAGT. V was pared by 6 bases and J by 2 bases, with 24 bases of the junction left unmatched. The CDR3 is 20 amino acids. CDR3 loop: CASREALLGAGEREPYEQYF. CDR3 DNA sequence: TGTGCCAGCAGGGAGGCGCTTTTGGGAGCGGGAGAGAGGGAACCCTACGAGCAGTACTTC.

The chain combines TRBV5-1 with TRBJ1-2; D may be TRBD1 (5 bases). The CDR3 is made up of 12 amino acids. The ends were cut back, 8 bases at V and 4 bases at J, with 12 bases in the middle. Germline lookup yields CDR1 SGHRS and CDR2 YFSETQ. The CDR3 bases are TGCGCCAGTAGCGAAGACAGCTATGGCTACACCTTC. Protein sequence: CASSEDSYGYTF.

The gene calls are TRBV5-6 and TRBJ2-1, with D hard to call. There are 11 residues in the CDR3. Germline CDR1 and CDR2: SGHDT and YYEEEE. The V gene lost 2 bases and the J gene lost 9 bases, with 6 bases spanning the gap. The CDR3 here is CASSLVGEQFF. In nucleotides, the CDR3 is TGTGCCAGCAGCTTAGTTGGTGAGCAGTTCTTC.